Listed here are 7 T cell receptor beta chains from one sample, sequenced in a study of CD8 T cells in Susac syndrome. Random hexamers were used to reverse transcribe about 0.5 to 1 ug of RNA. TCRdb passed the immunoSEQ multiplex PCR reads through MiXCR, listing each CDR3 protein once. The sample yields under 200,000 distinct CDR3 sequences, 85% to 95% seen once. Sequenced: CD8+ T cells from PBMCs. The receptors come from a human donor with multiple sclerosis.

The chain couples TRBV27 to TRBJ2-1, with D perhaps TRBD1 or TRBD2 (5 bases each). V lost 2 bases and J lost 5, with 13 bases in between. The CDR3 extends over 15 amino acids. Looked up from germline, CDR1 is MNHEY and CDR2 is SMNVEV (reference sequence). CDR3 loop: CASSLGTFSDNEQFF. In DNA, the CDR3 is TGTGCCAGCAGTTTAGGGACCTTCAGCGACAATGAGCAGTTCTTC.

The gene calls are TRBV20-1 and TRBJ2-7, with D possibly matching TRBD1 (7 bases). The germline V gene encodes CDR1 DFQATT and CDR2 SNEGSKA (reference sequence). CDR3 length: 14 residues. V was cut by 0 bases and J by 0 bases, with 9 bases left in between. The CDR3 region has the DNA TGCAGTGCTAGAGACCAGGGGGGCTCCTACGAGCAGTACTTC. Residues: CSARDQGGSYEQYF.

CDR3 residues: CSVSGEVGKSGYTF. In DNA form, the CDR3 reads TGCAGCGTTTCAGGGGAGGTCGGGAAGAGTGGCTACACCTTC. The rearrangement uses TRBV29-1 and TRBJ1-2; TRBD1 is a possible D gene (6 bases). V was trimmed by 5 bases and J by 7 bases, leaving 20 bases between them. Germline V CDR1 and CDR2: SQVTM, ANQGSEA. This CDR3 has 14 amino acids.

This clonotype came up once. Here the CDR3 DNA reads TGTGCCTGGAGACGTGGACTAGCGGGAGTCAATGAGCAGTTCTTC. This codes for CAWRRGLAGVNEQFF. This chain connects TRBV30 to TRBJ2-1; the match to TRBD2 covers 13 bases. The CDR3 spans 15 residues. V was clipped by 3 bases and J by 6 bases; unmatched bases: 5. Looked up from germline, CDR1 is GTSNPN and CDR2 is SVGIG (reference sequence).

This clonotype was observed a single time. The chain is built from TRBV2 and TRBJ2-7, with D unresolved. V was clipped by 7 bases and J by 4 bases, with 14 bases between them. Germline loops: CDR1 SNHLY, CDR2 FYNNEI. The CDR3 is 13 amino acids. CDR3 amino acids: CASTTPLEYEQYF. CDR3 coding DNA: TGTGCCAGCACCACACCACTGGAGTACGAGCAGTACTTC.

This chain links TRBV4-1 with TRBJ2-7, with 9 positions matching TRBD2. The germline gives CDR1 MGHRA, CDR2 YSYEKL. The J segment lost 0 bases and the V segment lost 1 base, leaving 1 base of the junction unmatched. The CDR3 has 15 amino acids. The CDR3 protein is CASSQASGASYEQYF. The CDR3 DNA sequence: TGCGCCAGCAGCCAAGCTAGCGGGGCCTCCTACGAGCAGTACTTC.

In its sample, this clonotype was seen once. CDR3 sequence: CSASLAGDYNEQFF. The CDR3 DNA reads TGCAGTGCTAGTCTAGCGGGGGACTACAATGAGCAGTTCTTC. The chain links TRBV20-1 to TRBJ2-1; 10 positions agree with TRBD2. With V trimmed by 3 bases and J by 3 bases, 2 bases remained unmatched. Germline V lookup: CDR1 DFQATT, CDR2 SNEGSKA (reference sequence). The CDR3 runs to 14 residues.